This T cell receptor (beta chain) was captured by sequencing in a study of blood T cell repertoires in COVID-19. Original data processing: Amplification with reference gene primers provided the estimates of nucleated cell counts. Profiled with immunoSEQ multiplex PCR; TCRdb holds only in-frame clones, not every one. Clone size and the V and J calls come from that table; the DNA yielded D and trimming. The table records approximately 50,000 clones, under 90% of them present only once. This CDR3 has 15 residues. Germline V gene lookup returns CDR1 SGHKS and CDR2 YYEKEE (reference sequence). V lost 4 bases to trimming and J lost 6 bases; unmatched junction nucleotides: 8.

V is TRBV5-5 and J is TRBJ1-4, with 8 bases fitting TRBD1. The source of this sequence is a man of 80 years or more with active or convalescent COVID-19. Source material: peripheral blood. CDR3 nucleotides: TGTGCCAGCAGCGGCCAGGGGGCGGGTGATGAAAAACTGTTTTTT. Translating gives CASSGQGAGDEKLFF. Based on the CDR3 plus reference TRBV5-5 and TRBJ1-4, the full variable domain is DAGVTQSPTHLIKTRGQQVTLRCSPISGHKSVSWYQQVLGQGPQFIFQYYEKEERGRGNFPDRFSARQFPNYSSELNVNALLLGDSALYLCASSGQGAGDEKLFFGSGTQLSVL.